This T cell receptor (beta chain) appears in the sequencing data of a study of blood T cell repertoires in COVID-19. Study background: The United States, Italy and Spain supplied acute and convalescent COVID-19 samples.

Unmatched junction bases numbered 3, after V lost 4 bases and J lost 8 bases. The CDR3 sequence is 13 residues long. The germline CDR1 and CDR2 sequences are LNHDA and SQIVND (reference sequence). Method: immunoSEQ multiplex PCR; TCRdb's copy keeps in-frame clones and lacks some. The repertoire holds around 47,000 clones, with nearly 90% as singletons. The clonotype originates from a man older than 75 with active or convalescent COVID-19. This chain connects TRBV19 to TRBJ2-1; 9 bases agree with TRBD2. The sample taken for sequencing was peripheral blood. The CDR3 region has the DNA TGTGCCAGTAGTAATAGCGGGAGCGATGAGCAGTTCTTC. Protein product: CASSNSGSDEQFF. Drawing the rest from reference TRBV19 and TRBJ2-1, the complete variable domain is DGGITQSPKYLFRKEGQNVTLSCEQNLNHDAMYWYRQDPGQGLRLIYYSQIVNDFQKGDIAEGYSVSREKKESFPLTVTSAQKNPTAFYLCASSNSGSDEQFFGPGTRLTVL.